The 32 T cell receptor beta chains below all came from one sample that was sequenced in a study of identical twins' blood T cells. TCRdb redid the calling of the 5' RACE reads with MiXCR, one entry per CDR3 protein. The top ten clones hold about 6.1% of a sample with 350,000 to 400,000 distinct CDR3 sequences, about 28% of them seen once. Sequenced: PBMCs. Every receptor here comes from a woman aged 18-55 years in good health.

This clonotype was detected a few times. The rearrangement links TRBV7-9 to TRBJ2-1; D unclear. The V end lost 2 bases, the J end lost 9 bases, and 8 bases lay between the germline ends. The CDR3 runs 12 residues. Germline V lookup: CDR1 SEHNR, CDR2 FQNEAQ (reference sequence). In DNA, the CDR3 is TGTGCCAGCAGCTTAATCGGTCTTGAGCAGTTCTTC. Amino acid sequence: CASSLIGLEQFF.

The genes are TRBV3-1 and TRBJ1-3; no definite D call. The germline V and J ends were trimmed by 8 bases and 4 bases, with 12 bases remaining between them. Germline CDR1 reads LGHDT; CDR2 reads YNNKEL (reference sequence). The CDR3 totals 13 residues. The CDR3 DNA reads TGTGCCAGCCAAACCTATGGGGGAAACACCATATATTTT. Its translation: CASQTYGGNTIYF.

The chain employs TRBV7-9 and TRBJ2-3; D may be TRBD2 (6 bases). The CDR3 extends over 15 amino acids. Germline loops: CDR1 SEHNR, CDR2 FQNEAQ (reference sequence). Trimming took off 5 bases at V and 3 bases at J, with 15 bases between the two ends. CDR3 in DNA: TGTGCCAGCAGCGTAGTTAGCGGATCTACAGATACGCAGTATTTT. Protein sequence: CASSVVSGSTDTQYF.

The chain employs TRBV6-5 and TRBJ2-2; 8 bases map to TRBD1. Germline CDR1 reads MNHEY; CDR2 reads SVGAGI. The CDR3 covers 15 residues. Trimming removed 4 bases from V and 6 bases from J; junction bases left unmatched: 7. The CDR3 region is CASSFSTGDAGELFF. The CDR3, as DNA: TGTGCCAGCAGTTTCTCGACAGGGGACGCCGGGGAGCTGTTTTTT.

This clonotype has only a few counts. The germline gene is not matched at one end of the junction; a read error may be the cause. The chain is built from TRBV7-7 and TRBJ2-1, with TRBD1 identical over 7 bases. CDR3 length equals 15 residues. In germline, CDR1 is SSHAT, CDR2 FNYEAQ (reference sequence). This CDR3 reads CASSLGGGVDNEQFF. Here the CDR3 DNA reads TGTGCTAGCAGCTTAGGGGGCGGTGTTGACAATGAGCAGTTCTTC.

V gene TRBV20-1 combines with J gene TRBJ2-7, with 10 bases fitting TRBD2. The ends lost 2 bases at V and 2 bases at J; junction bases unmatched: 15. Germline loops: CDR1 DFQATT, CDR2 SNEGSKA (reference sequence). The CDR3 runs to 18 residues. The DNA for the CDR3 is TGCAGTGCTAGAAAGCTAGCGGGAGCCCCAGGTGAAGCCTACGAGCAGTACTTC. Translation gives CSARKLAGAPGEAYEQYF.

To note about this clonotype: At one end, the junction sequence differs from germline, possibly due to a read error. The chain joins TRBV7-6 to TRBJ2-2; tentatively, D is TRBD1 (6 bases). CDR1 is SGHVS, CDR2 FNYEAQ, per germline. This CDR3 contains 16 residues. DNA of the CDR3: TGTGCCAGCAGCTTAGTAGGGCAGGGGAACACCGGGGTGCTGTTTTTT. Translation: CASSLVGQGNTGVLFF. Supplemented by reference TRBV7-6 and TRBJ2-2, the full variable domain reads GAGVSQSPRYKVTKRGQDVALRCDPISGHVSLYWYRQALGQGPEFLTYFNYEAQQDKSGLPNDRFSAERPEGSISTLTIQRTEQRDSAMYRCASSLVGQGNTGVLFFGEGSRLTVL.

This clonotype was counted a few times. The chain combines TRBV12-3 or TRBV12-4 with TRBJ2-3; D remains ambiguous. The CDR3 is made up of 12 amino acids. V dropped 11 bases and J dropped 2 bases, with 11 bases sitting between them. The CDR3 protein is CAARPATDTQYF. As DNA, the CDR3 is TGTGCCGCCCGACCGGCCACAGATACGCAGTATTTT.

This clonotype occurred many times. DNA of the CDR3: TGTGCCAGTAGTCATGTGAACACCGGGGAGCTGTTTTTT. Its translation: CASSHVNTGELFF. This chain uses TRBV19 with TRBJ2-2, with D unclear. CDR1 and CDR2 (germline): LNHDA, SQIVND (reference sequence). The CDR3 length is 13 residues. V was trimmed by 5 bases and J by 1 base, leaving 5 bases between them.

This clonotype was counted only a few times. The chain joins TRBV6-6 to TRBJ2-1; D remains ambiguous. The CDR3 loop spans 19 amino acids. The germline V and J ends were trimmed by 6 bases and 1 base, with 25 bases remaining between them. The germline gives CDR1 MNHNY, CDR2 SVGAGI (reference sequence). CDR3 residues: CASSSPLDLPPTSYNEQFF. The CDR3 DNA follows: TGTGCCAGCAGCTCCCCCCTAGACCTCCCACCTACATCCTACAATGAGCAGTTCTTC.

The J gene is TRBJ2-2, the V gene TRBV5-4, with 8 bases aligning to TRBD1. Germline V gives CDR1 SGHNT, CDR2 YYREEE (reference sequence). The V segment lost 5 bases and the J segment 4 bases; nucleotides outside the gene matches: 4. The CDR3 contains 14 residues. This CDR3 is CASSITGGTGELFF. CDR3 DNA sequence: TGTGCCAGCAGTATAACAGGGGGCACCGGGGAGCTGTTTTTT.

The rearrangement links TRBV7-9 to TRBJ1-1; D possibly corresponds to TRBD1 (5 bases). This CDR3 region has 16 residues. V lost 3 bases and J lost 11, with 25 bases in between. From germline, CDR1 is SEHNR and CDR2 FQNEAQ (reference sequence). CDR3 residues: CASSFPYGTHPQVAFF. The CDR3 region has the DNA TGTGCCAGCAGCTTCCCATACGGGACTCACCCTCAAGTGGCTTTCTTT.

The chain has TRBV20-1 and TRBJ2-1; no clear D. The length of the CDR3 is 8 residues. Per the germline V gene, CDR1 is DFQATT and CDR2 is SNEGSKA (reference sequence). V lost 8 bases, J lost 10 bases, and 6 bases lay in between. The CDR3 DNA reads TGCAGTCTGGGCGAGCAGTTCTTC. This translates into CSLGEQFF.

The CDR3 spells CASSSSPGTGVHYGYTF. CDR3 in DNA: TGTGCCAGCAGCTCTTCCCCCGGGACAGGGGTCCACTATGGCTACACCTTC. The chain employs TRBV11-2 and TRBJ1-2, with 10 positions matching TRBD1. The V gene's germline CDR1 is SGHAT and CDR2 FQNNGV. The CDR3 totals 17 residues. Losses at the gene ends were 4 bases for V and 3 bases for J; bases not matched to a gene: 11.

This clonotype was seen only a few times. J is TRBJ1-1 and V is TRBV3-1, with 9 bases fitting TRBD1. Germline CDR1 and CDR2: LGHDT and YNNKEL (reference sequence). The V segment lost 1 base and the J segment 6 bases; nucleotides outside the gene matches: 6. The CDR3 is 15 residues long. CDR3 coding DNA: TGTGCCAGCAGCCAAGGAGGGACAGGGACCTCTGAAGCTTTCTTT. This encodes CASSQGGTGTSEAFF.

Only a few counts were recorded for this clonotype. The chain joins TRBV5-6 to TRBJ1-1, with D uncertain. Germline V gene lookup returns CDR1 SGHDT and CDR2 YYEEEE. The V end lost 4 bases, the J end lost 1 base, and 14 bases lay between the germline ends. The length of the CDR3 is 15 residues. The CDR3 nucleotides read TGTGCCAGCAGCCTTCCCCACTCGGGGAACACTGAAGCTTTCTTT. Translation gives CASSLPHSGNTEAFF.

The chain carries TRBV20-1 and TRBJ2-3; D is unresolved. CDR3 size: 15 residues. Germline CDR1 DFQATT, CDR2 SNEGSKA (reference sequence). Trimming stripped 0 bases from V and 4 bases from J, with 14 bases between. CDR3: CSARDADGDADTQYF. CDR3 DNA sequence: TGCAGTGCTAGAGACGCGGACGGCGATGCAGATACGCAGTATTTT.

This clonotype was recorded a few times. This rearrangement joins TRBV14 to TRBJ1-2; tentative D call: TRBD1 (5 bases). The CDR3 is made up of 14 amino acids. V was shortened by 0 bases and J by 8 bases, with 13 bases between the two germline ends. Germline assignment: CDR1 SGHDN and CDR2 FVKESK. Here the CDR3 reads CASSQEFPGFGYTF. The CDR3 region has the DNA TGTGCCAGCAGCCAAGAGTTTCCAGGGTTCGGCTACACCTTC.

This chain links TRBV28 with TRBJ2-3, with D possibly TRBD1 on 6 matching bases. Germline V gene sequence: CDR1 MDHEN, CDR2 SYDVKM. Trimming took off 6 bases at V and 2 bases at J, with 12 bases between the two ends. The length of the CDR3 is 14 residues. The CDR3 nucleotides read TGTGCCAGCAGACACAGGGTCAACACAGATACGCAGTATTTT. Its protein is CASRHRVNTDTQYF.

This clonotype was detected only a few times. The rearrangement links TRBV7-2 to TRBJ2-1, with D uncertain. The CDR3 runs 16 residues. Between the trimmed V and J ends, which lost 0 bases and 0 bases, there was a span of 9 bases. The germline gives CDR1 SGHTA, CDR2 FQGNSA. The DNA for the CDR3 is TGTGCCAGCAGCTTAGCGCAGGCGGTCTCCTACAATGAGCAGTTCTTC. It encodes CASSLAQAVSYNEQFF.

Ten or more counts support this clonotype. The chain has TRBV11-2 and TRBJ2-2, with D possibly being TRBD2 (6 bases). Per the germline V gene, CDR1 is SGHAT and CDR2 is FQNNGV. Trimming pared 1 base from V and 1 base from J, leaving 10 bases between. The CDR3 is 16 amino acids. This CDR3 reads CASSLVPRGNTGELFF. As DNA, the CDR3 is TGTGCCAGCAGCTTAGTACCGCGGGGGAACACCGGGGAGCTGTTTTTT. Looking up the rest from reference TRBV11-2 and TRBJ2-2 gives the full variable domain: EAGVAQSPRYKIIEKRQSVAFWCNPISGHATLYWYQQILGQGPKLLIQFQNNGVVDDSQLPKDRFSAERLKGVDSTLKIQPAKLEDSAVYLCASSLVPRGNTGELFFGEGSRLTVL.

This clonotype was observed a handful of times. The V gene is TRBV6-5, the J gene TRBJ1-5; no firm D call. V lost 4 bases to trimming and J lost 2 bases, with 12 bases between them. The CDR3 extends over 15 amino acids. Germline CDR1 is MNHEY and CDR2 is SVGAGI. The CDR3 DNA reads TGTGCCAGCAGTTTGAGCTACCCGGGCAATCAGCCCCAGCATTTT. Its translation: CASSLSYPGNQPQHF.

V is TRBV20-1 and J is TRBJ1-2; D remains ambiguous. The CDR3 spans 11 residues. Germline CDR1 reads DFQATT; CDR2 reads SNEGSKA (reference sequence). Trimming left V 6 bases short and J 6 bases short, with 11 bases between. CDR3 amino acids: CSAGWVNGYTF. In DNA, the CDR3 is TGCAGTGCCGGGTGGGTTAATGGCTACACCTTC.

This clonotype was counted at least ten times. This chain joins TRBV4-1 and TRBJ1-5; unclear D gene. Looked up from germline, CDR1 is MGHRA and CDR2 is YSYEKL. The CDR3 loop spans 15 amino acids. V was trimmed by 1 base and J by 0 bases, leaving 7 bases between them. CDR3 DNA sequence: TGCGCCAGCAGCCAAGGAGGGAATAGCAATCAGCCCCAGCATTTT. Translating it yields CASSQGGNSNQPQHF.

The chain couples TRBV6-6 to TRBJ1-5; tentative D call: TRBD1 (5 bases). Per germline, CDR1 MNHNY and CDR2 SVGAGI (reference sequence). The CDR3 totals 15 residues. Trimming took off 3 bases at V and 5 bases at J, with 14 bases between the two ends. CDR3 in amino acids: CASSYPRDVDQPQHF. CDR3 bases: TGTGCCAGCAGTTATCCCCGGGACGTCGATCAGCCCCAGCATTTT.

V and J are TRBV9 and TRBJ1-4; D is unresolved. CDR3 length: 12 amino acids. V was pared by 4 bases and J by 8 bases, with 9 bases between. Per the germline V gene, CDR1 is SGDLS and CDR2 is YYNGEE. This CDR3 is CASSRRKEKLFF. In nucleotides, the CDR3 is TGTGCCAGCAGCCGACGGAAGGAAAAACTGTTTTTT. The whole variable domain, remainder taken from reference TRBV9 and TRBJ1-4, is DSGVTQTPKHLITATGQRVTLRCSPRSGDLSVYWYQQSLDQGLQFLIQYYNGEERAKGNILERFSAQQFPDLHSELNLSSLELGDSALYFCASSRRKEKLFFGSGTQLSVL.

This clonotype has just a few counts. The CDR3 reads CASGYSGTFTDTQYF. CDR3 nucleotides: TGTGCTAGTGGTTATAGCGGGACATTCACAGATACGCAGTATTTT. This chain uses TRBV12-5 with TRBJ2-3, with 8 bases fitting TRBD2. Germline values: CDR1 LGHNT, CDR2 FRNRAP. The CDR3 sequence is 15 residues long. V lost 4 bases and J lost 2; bases outside the gene matches: 5.

The gene calls are TRBV12-5 and TRBJ2-7, with TRBD2 matching over 8 bases. This CDR3 has 17 amino acids. V gave up 6 bases and J gave up 2 bases; unmatched junction bases: 15. The germline gives CDR1 LGHNT, CDR2 FRNRAP. CDR3 DNA sequence: TGTGCTAGTGGCTCTCGCGACCACGGGGGGGCTACCTACGAGCAGTACTTC. This gives the protein CASGSRDHGGATYEQYF.

This chain uses TRBV7-2 with TRBJ1-2; no reliable D call. The V gene's germline CDR1 is SGHTA and CDR2 FQGNSA. V shed 2 bases and J shed 4 bases, with 20 bases lying between them. This CDR3 comprises 17 residues. CDR3 loop: CASSLSPSPSQSYGYTF. The CDR3 DNA reads TGTGCCAGCAGCTTATCCCCCTCCCCGTCCCAGAGCTATGGCTACACCTTC.

This clonotype has a single count. This chain links TRBV10-3 with TRBJ1-2, with TRBD1 matching 8 bases. V lost 2 bases, J lost 6 bases, and 2 bases stayed unmatched. The CDR3 runs to 13 residues. Germline lookup yields CDR1 ENHRY and CDR2 SYGVKD. The DNA for the CDR3 is TGTGCCATCAGTGAGAACAGGGGGGATGGCTACACCTTC. Encoded protein: CAISENRGDGYTF.

This clonotype was counted ten times or more. This chain links TRBV29-1 with TRBJ1-1; D not certain. The CDR3 sequence is 13 residues long. Germline CDR1 reads SQVTM; CDR2 reads ANQGSEA. Trimming pared 6 bases from V and 1 base from J, leaving 12 bases between. CDR3 sequence reads: CSVRTYGNTEAFF. In nucleotides, the CDR3 is TGCAGCGTCCGAACTTATGGGAACACTGAAGCTTTCTTT.

The chain links TRBV6-5 to TRBJ2-1; 10 bases agree with TRBD2. The length of the CDR3 is 16 residues. Germline V gene lookup returns CDR1 MNHEY and CDR2 SVGAGI. Germline trimming cut 4 bases from V and 4 bases from J; bases unmatched to any gene: 7. As DNA, the CDR3 is TGTGCCAGCAGTTCCAATCCTAGCGGGAGATACAATGAGCAGTTCTTC. Amino acid sequence: CASSSNPSGRYNEQFF.